The 27 T cell receptor beta chains presented below share a single source sample, sequenced in a study of T cell responses to AZD1222 COVID-19 vaccine. Here immunoSEQ multiplex PCR was the method, and the copy in TCRdb shows in-frame clones only, minus some. The sample holds roughly 91,000 clones; around 90% are singletons and the top ten take about 3%. The material was peripheral blood, obtained on day 0 of AZD1222 vaccination. All receptors come from an adult in good health.

J is TRBJ2-7 and V is TRBV5-5, with TRBD1 identical over 8 bases. The V segment lost 4 bases and the J segment 3 bases; nucleotides outside the gene matches: 6. Germline lookup yields CDR1 SGHKS and CDR2 YYEKEE (reference sequence). The CDR3 sequence is 14 residues long. CDR3 in DNA: TGTGCCAGCAGCAAGGGACAGGCGGGCTACGAGCAGTACTTC. Its protein product is CASSKGQAGYEQYF.

The chain employs TRBV19 and TRBJ1-2; 8 positions match TRBD1. The CDR3 loop spans 12 amino acids. Germline CDR1 is LNHDA and CDR2 is SQIVND (reference sequence). The J segment lost 4 bases and the V segment lost 9 bases, leaving 4 bases of the junction unmatched. CDR3 coding DNA: TGTGCCAGCAGACAGGGGACCTATGGCTACACCTTC. Protein sequence: CASRQGTYGYTF.

The chain uses TRBV5-4 and TRBJ2-7; 8 nucleotides match TRBD2. This CDR3 has 15 residues. The V gene end was trimmed by 4 bases and the J gene end by 3 bases; junction bases not matched to a gene: 9. CDR1 is SGHNT and CDR2 is YYREEE in the germline V gene (reference sequence). The CDR3 bases are TGTGCCAGCAGCCGGGGGGGGCAGGGAGTCTACGAGCAGTACTTC. As protein: CASSRGGQGVYEQYF.

This chain connects TRBV18 to TRBJ2-7; TRBD1 might be the D (6 bases). Trimming removed 1 base from V and 3 bases from J, with 16 bases in between. Germline values: CDR1 KGHSH, CDR2 LQKENI. CDR3 length equals 16 residues. The CDR3 loop is CASSPQTRDNYYEQYF. CDR3 in DNA: TGTGCCAGCTCACCACAGACCCGGGACAACTACTACGAGCAGTACTTC.

This clone was picked up one time. This chain connects TRBV2 to TRBJ1-1, with TRBD1 as a possible D gene (6 bases). In germline, CDR1 is SNHLY, CDR2 FYNNEI. V was trimmed by 5 bases and J by 6 bases, leaving 19 bases between them. The CDR3 sequence is 15 residues long. The CDR3 nucleotides read TGTGCCAGCAGTTCCACAGGGTCTAAGGGCTCTGAAGCTTTCTTT. It specifies CASSSTGSKGSEAFF.

This chain's CDR3 is CASSQRTSRDKQYF. The CDR3, as DNA: TGTGCCAGCAGCCAACGGACTAGCCGGGACAAGCAGTACTTC. The chain recombines TRBV7-2 with TRBJ2-7; 8 nucleotides line up with TRBD2. The CDR3 length is 14 residues. Germline-derived CDR1 and CDR2 are SGHTA and FQGNSA. The trim removed 5 bases at V and 8 bases at J, leaving 11 bases unmatched. The full variable domain, completed using reference TRBV7-2 and TRBJ2-7, is GAGVSQSPSNKVTEKGKDVELRCDPISGHTALYWYRQSLGQGLEFLIYFQGNSAPDKSGLPSDRFSAERTGGSVSTLTIQRTQQEDSAVYLCASSQRTSRDKQYFGPGTRLTVT.

This sequence joins TRBV19 and TRBJ1-2; D gene uncertain. The germline CDR1 and CDR2 sequences are LNHDA and SQIVND (reference sequence). The CDR3 loop spans 13 amino acids. V gave up 0 bases and J gave up 7 bases, with 9 bases separating them. CDR3: CASSIELGIGYTF. The CDR3 DNA follows: TGTGCCAGTAGTATAGAGCTCGGAATTGGCTACACCTTC.

This chain joins TRBV27 and TRBJ2-7; 11 bases align to TRBD2. This CDR3 region has 14 residues. With 5 bases clipped from V and 11 bases from J, the junction kept 11 bases outside the gene matches. The germline CDR1 and CDR2 sequences are MNHEY and SMNVEV (reference sequence). CDR3 sequence reads: CASSATGLAAQEYF. Written as DNA, the CDR3 is TGTGCCAGCAGTGCAACGGGACTAGCGGCCCAAGAGTACTTC.

CDR3: CASSSEPEQFF. The CDR3 region has the DNA TGTGCCAGCAGCAGCGAGCCTGAGCAGTTCTTC. This chain joins TRBV2 and TRBJ2-1; D not certain. CDR3 length equals 11 residues. V lost 6 bases and J lost 9, with 9 bases in between. Germline CDR1 reads SNHLY; CDR2 reads FYNNEI. Filled out from reference TRBV2 and TRBJ2-1, the complete variable domain reads EPEVTQTPSHQVTQMGQEVILRCVPISNHLYFYWYRQILGQKVEFLVSFYNNEISEKSEIFDDQFSVERPDGSNFTLKIRSTKLEDSAMYFCASSSEPEQFFGPGTRLTVL.

The chain combines TRBV5-1 with TRBJ2-1, with TRBD1 matching over 9 bases. The CDR3 contains 16 residues. V lost 4 bases to trimming and J lost 0 bases; unmatched junction nucleotides: 5. CDR1 SGHRS and CDR2 YFSETQ come from the germline V gene. The CDR3 spells CASSTGQGSSYNEQFF. The CDR3 DNA reads as TGCGCCAGCAGCACGGGACAGGGCAGCTCCTACAATGAGCAGTTCTTC.

The chain carries TRBV6-5 and TRBJ1-3; 7 bases are a match to TRBD1. The CDR3 is 16 residues long. Germline V lookup: CDR1 MNHEY, CDR2 SVGAGI. The J segment lost 4 bases and the V segment lost 4 bases, leaving 10 bases of the junction unmatched. The CDR3 sequence is CASSSRGNTRGNTIYF. The CDR3 DNA reads as TGTGCCAGCAGTTCCAGGGGGAACACGAGGGGAAACACCATATATTTT.

V and J are TRBV5-5 and TRBJ2-7; unclear D gene. The CDR3 loop spans 13 amino acids. Trimming took 3 bases from V and 6 from J, leaving 13 bases between them. Germline CDR1 reads SGHKS; CDR2 reads YYEKEE (reference sequence). The CDR3 reads CASSSGPPVEQYF. The CDR3 DNA reads as TGTGCCAGCAGCTCTGGACCTCCGGTCGAGCAGTACTTC.

The CDR3 sequence is CASSSQGDTGELFF. CDR3 DNA: TGTGCCAGCTCTTCCCAGGGGGACACCGGGGAGCTGTTTTTT. V is TRBV18 and J is TRBJ2-2; the match to TRBD1 covers 7 bases. CDR1 and CDR2 from the germline V gene are KGHSH and LQKENI. The CDR3 spans 14 residues. V lost 6 bases and J lost 3; bases outside the gene matches: 4.

The rearrangement links TRBV6-5 to TRBJ1-1; maybe TRBD1 (6 bases). Germline CDR1 is MNHEY and CDR2 is SVGAGI. V lost 6 bases and J 0 bases, leaving 8 bases between the germline ends. CDR3 length: 13 residues. CDR3 sequence reads: CASSHRVNTEAFF. The DNA for the CDR3 is TGTGCCAGCAGCCACAGGGTGAACACTGAAGCTTTCTTT.

The chain couples TRBV18 to TRBJ1-1; D gene uncertain. Germline V gene lookup returns CDR1 KGHSH and CDR2 LQKENI. Trimming cost V 4 bases and J 2 bases, with 11 bases left between them. The CDR3 totals 14 residues. The CDR3 region has the DNA TGTGCCAGCTCACTTATTACTGACAACACTGAAGCTTTCTTT. It codes for CASSLITDNTEAFF.

This clone was picked up one time. The rearrangement links TRBV12-3 or TRBV12-4 to TRBJ2-7; 9 nucleotides agree with TRBD1. V lost 6 bases to trimming and J lost 1 base; unmatched junction nucleotides: 1. This CDR3 comprises 13 residues. The CDR3 loop is CASSGTGSYEQYF. CDR3 in DNA: TGTGCCAGCAGCGGGACAGGGTCCTACGAGCAGTACTTC.

This chain uses TRBV4-1 with TRBJ2-1, with TRBD1 as a possible D gene (6 bases). This CDR3 region has 13 residues. Germline CDR1 reads MGHRA; CDR2 reads YSYEKL. V shed 6 bases and J shed 6 bases, with 12 bases lying between them. CDR3: CASRVRGGNEQFF. Here the CDR3 DNA reads TGCGCCAGCAGAGTCAGGGGCGGCAATGAGCAGTTCTTC.

The genes are TRBV7-2 and TRBJ2-7, with 10 bases fitting TRBD2. The V gene end was trimmed by 3 bases and the J gene end by 6 bases; junction bases not matched to a gene: 11. CDR1 and CDR2 from the germline V gene are SGHTA and FQGNSA. The CDR3 runs to 16 residues. The CDR3 is CASSFPLSGRAGEQYF. CDR3 DNA sequence: TGTGCCAGCAGCTTTCCCCTCAGCGGGAGGGCGGGCGAGCAGTACTTC.

This clone has only a few counts. V usage is TRBV9 and J usage is TRBJ1-2; D remains unclear. In germline, CDR1 is SGDLS, CDR2 YYNGEE. Trimming removed 6 bases from V and 8 bases from J, with 11 bases in between. The CDR3 consists of 11 residues. The CDR3, as DNA: TGTGCCAGCACCGACAACGGAGGCTACACCTTC. Protein sequence: CASTDNGGYTF.

The DNA for the CDR3 is TGTGCCAGCAGTTCACAGGGAGCGGGAGTAGACGAGCAGTACTTC. Translating gives CASSSQGAGVDEQYF. The V call is TRBV28, the J call TRBJ2-7; the match to TRBD2 covers 8 bases. Looked up from germline, CDR1 is MDHEN and CDR2 is SYDVKM. Trimming cost V 4 bases and J 5 bases; bases outside gene matches: 10. This CDR3 contains 15 residues.

The chain has TRBV10-3 and TRBJ2-7; 13 bases are shared with TRBD2. The CDR3 loop spans 15 amino acids. Losses at the gene ends were 9 bases for V and 2 bases for J; bases not matched to a gene: 7. Germline CDR1 and CDR2: ENHRY and SYGVKD. CDR3 sequence reads: CAIRGLAGATYEQYF. In nucleotides, the CDR3 is TGTGCCATTAGAGGACTAGCGGGAGCCACCTACGAGCAGTACTTC.

V usage is TRBV12-5 and J usage is TRBJ2-1; 7 bases line up with TRBD1. Germline CDR1 LGHNT, CDR2 FRNRAP. CDR3 length equals 14 residues. V gave up 11 bases and J gave up 2 bases; unmatched junction bases: 9. CDR3 in DNA: TGTGCTTCCCTTTGGGACAGCCCCTACAATGAGCAGTTCTTC. It specifies CASLWDSPYNEQFF.

CDR3 coding DNA: TGCGCCAGCAGCACGGGACAGCTCACCAGGGCTAATGAAAAACTGTTTTTT. This encodes CASSTGQLTRANEKLFF. The chain combines TRBV5-1 with TRBJ1-4, with 7 bases identical to TRBD1. This CDR3 contains 17 residues. V lost 4 bases to trimming and J lost 3 bases; unmatched junction nucleotides: 12. Looked up from germline, CDR1 is SGHRS and CDR2 is YFSETQ.

The chain joins TRBV9 to TRBJ2-1, with TRBD2 identical over 10 bases. The germline V gene has CDR1 SGDLS and CDR2 YYNGEE. With 0 bases clipped from V and 0 bases from J, the junction kept 9 bases outside the gene matches. The CDR3 covers 19 residues. Written as DNA, the CDR3 is TGTGCCAGCAGCGTAGGTCTAGCGGGGGCCGGGAGCTCCTACAATGAGCAGTTCTTC. Translation gives CASSVGLAGAGSSYNEQFF.

The gene calls are TRBV5-5 and TRBJ2-7; D possibly corresponds to TRBD1 (5 bases). Germline assignment: CDR1 SGHKS and CDR2 YYEKEE (reference sequence). The V and J ends lost 0 bases and 5 bases respectively, with 9 bases between them. This CDR3 is built from 13 residues. The CDR3 sequence: CASSLVSGNEQYF. CDR3 DNA: TGTGCCAGCAGCTTGGTATCAGGGAACGAGCAGTACTTC.

CDR3 nucleotides: TGTGCCAGCTCCCGGACAGCTCGAGACACTGAAGCTTTCTTT. It yields the protein CASSRTARDTEAFF. The rearrangement uses TRBV18 and TRBJ1-1, with a tentative D call TRBD1 (6 bases). Germline CDR1 is KGHSH and CDR2 is LQKENI. V was clipped by 6 bases and J by 3 bases, with 14 bases between them. The CDR3 spans 14 residues. Full variable domain (remainder filled in from reference TRBV18 and TRBJ1-1): NAGVMQNPRHLVRRRGQEARLRCSPMKGHSHVYWYRQLPEEGLKFMVYLQKENIIDESGMPKERFSAEFPKEGPSILRIQQVVRGDSAAYFCASSRTARDTEAFFGQGTRLTVV.

This chain connects TRBV28 to TRBJ1-5, with 7 bases lining up with TRBD1. J lost 7 bases, V lost 6 bases, and 9 bases had no gene match. Germline CDR1 MDHEN, CDR2 SYDVKM. This CDR3 is 14 amino acids long. The CDR3 loop reads CASREDRTLQPQHF. CDR3 coding DNA: TGTGCCAGCAGGGAGGACAGGACTCTGCAGCCCCAGCATTTT.